There are a few counts of the clone carrying this T cell receptor (beta chain). The sample is drawn from a study of blood T cells in healthy people across ages. Study-level information: Through template switching, about one barcoded beta molecule was captured per two T cells, as measured in model experiments.

Russia was home to the donors, healthy Caucasian individuals aged about 6 to 90. V lost 3 bases to trimming and J lost 3 bases, with 10 bases between them. The CDR3 spans 13 residues. CDR1 and CDR2 from the germline V gene are SGHRS and YFSETQ. It was with a sample-barcoded 5' primer and a J-beta primer mix that a second PCR of about 6 to 12 cycles was run. The template-switch adaptor was a 5' adaptor with 12 random nucleotides. It tagged each cDNA molecule. Every sample gave at least 2.5 million paired-end reads containing CDR3. TCRdb reprocessed the 5' RACE reads with MiXCR, giving one entry per CDR3 protein. The sample contains about 1.4 million distinct CDR3 sequences, around 59% of which appear only once.

This receptor was obtained from a man aged 18 to 30 in good health. Source material: blood. The chain couples TRBV5-1 to TRBJ2-7; the D gene could be TRBD1 or TRBD2 (5 bases each). In nucleotides, the CDR3 is TGCGCCAGCAGCTCCGGGACCTACTACGAGCAGTACTTC. It specifies CASSSGTYYEQYF.